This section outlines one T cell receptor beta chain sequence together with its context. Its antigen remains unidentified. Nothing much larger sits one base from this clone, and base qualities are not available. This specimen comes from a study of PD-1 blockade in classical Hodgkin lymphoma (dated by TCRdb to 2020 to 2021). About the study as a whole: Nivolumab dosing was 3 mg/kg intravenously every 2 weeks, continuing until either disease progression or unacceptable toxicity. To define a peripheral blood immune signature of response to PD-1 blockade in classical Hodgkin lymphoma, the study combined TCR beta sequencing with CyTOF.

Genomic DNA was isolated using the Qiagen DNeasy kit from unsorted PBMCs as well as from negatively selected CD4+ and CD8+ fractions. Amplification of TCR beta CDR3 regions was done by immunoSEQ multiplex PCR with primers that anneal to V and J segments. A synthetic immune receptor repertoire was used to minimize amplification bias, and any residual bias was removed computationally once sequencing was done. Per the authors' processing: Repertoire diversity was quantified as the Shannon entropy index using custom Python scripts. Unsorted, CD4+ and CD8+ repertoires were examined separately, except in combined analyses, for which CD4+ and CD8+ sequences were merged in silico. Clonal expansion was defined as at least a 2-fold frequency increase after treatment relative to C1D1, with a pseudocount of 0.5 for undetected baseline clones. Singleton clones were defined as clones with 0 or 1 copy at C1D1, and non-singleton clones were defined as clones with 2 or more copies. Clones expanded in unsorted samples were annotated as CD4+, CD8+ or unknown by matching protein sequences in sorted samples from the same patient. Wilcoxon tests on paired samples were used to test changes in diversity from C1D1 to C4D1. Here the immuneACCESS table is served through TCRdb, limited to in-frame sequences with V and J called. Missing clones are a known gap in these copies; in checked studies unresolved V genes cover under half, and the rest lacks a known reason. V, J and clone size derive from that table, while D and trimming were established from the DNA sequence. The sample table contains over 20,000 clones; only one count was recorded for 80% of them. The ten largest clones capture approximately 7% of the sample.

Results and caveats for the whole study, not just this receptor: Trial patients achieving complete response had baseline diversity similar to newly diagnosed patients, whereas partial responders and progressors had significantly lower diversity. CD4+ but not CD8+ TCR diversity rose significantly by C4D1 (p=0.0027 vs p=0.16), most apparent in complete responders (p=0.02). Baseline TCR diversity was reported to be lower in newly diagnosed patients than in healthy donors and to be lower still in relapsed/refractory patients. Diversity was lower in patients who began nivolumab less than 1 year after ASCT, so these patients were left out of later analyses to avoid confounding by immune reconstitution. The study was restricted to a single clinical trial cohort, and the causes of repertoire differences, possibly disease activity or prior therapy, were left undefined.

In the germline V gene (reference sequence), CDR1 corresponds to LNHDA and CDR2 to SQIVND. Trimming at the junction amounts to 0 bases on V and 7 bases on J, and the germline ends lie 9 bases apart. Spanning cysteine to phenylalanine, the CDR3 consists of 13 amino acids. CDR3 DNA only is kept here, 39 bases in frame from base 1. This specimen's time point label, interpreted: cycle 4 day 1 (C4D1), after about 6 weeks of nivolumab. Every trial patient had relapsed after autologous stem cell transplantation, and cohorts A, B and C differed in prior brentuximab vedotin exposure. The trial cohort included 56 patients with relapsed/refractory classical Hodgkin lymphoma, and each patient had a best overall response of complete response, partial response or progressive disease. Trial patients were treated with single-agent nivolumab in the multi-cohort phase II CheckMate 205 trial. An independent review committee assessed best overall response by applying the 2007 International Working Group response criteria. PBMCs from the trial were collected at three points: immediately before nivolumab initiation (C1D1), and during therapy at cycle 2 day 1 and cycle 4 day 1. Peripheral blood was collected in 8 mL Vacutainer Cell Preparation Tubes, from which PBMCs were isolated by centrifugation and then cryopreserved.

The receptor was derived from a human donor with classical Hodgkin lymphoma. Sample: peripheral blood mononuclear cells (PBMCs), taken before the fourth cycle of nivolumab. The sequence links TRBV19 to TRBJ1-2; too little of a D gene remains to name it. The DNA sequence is TGTGCCAGTAGTATAGAGGGAGAGGGTGGCTACACCTTC. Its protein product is CASSIEGEGGYTF.